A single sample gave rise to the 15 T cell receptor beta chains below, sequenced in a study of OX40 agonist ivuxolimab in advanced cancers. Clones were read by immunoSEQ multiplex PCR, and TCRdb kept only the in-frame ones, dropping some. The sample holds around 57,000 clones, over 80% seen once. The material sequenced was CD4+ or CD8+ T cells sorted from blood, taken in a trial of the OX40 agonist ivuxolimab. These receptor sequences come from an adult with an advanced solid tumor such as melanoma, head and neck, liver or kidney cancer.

The chain's CDR3 is CASSETSRQGGNTEAFF. DNA for the CDR3: TGCGCCAGCAGTGAGACCAGTCGACAGGGTGGGAACACTGAAGCTTTCTTT. This rearrangement joins TRBV10-1 to TRBJ1-1; 7 bases map to TRBD1. Germline V CDR1 and CDR2: WNHNN, SYGVQD (reference sequence). There are 17 residues in the CDR3. With 2 bases clipped from V and 1 base from J, the junction kept 10 bases outside the gene matches.

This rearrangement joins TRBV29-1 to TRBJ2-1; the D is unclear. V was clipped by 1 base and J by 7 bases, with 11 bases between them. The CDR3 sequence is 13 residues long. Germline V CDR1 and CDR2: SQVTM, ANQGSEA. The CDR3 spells CSVEVRLENEQFF. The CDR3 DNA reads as TGCAGCGTTGAAGTTAGACTCGAAAATGAGCAGTTCTTC.

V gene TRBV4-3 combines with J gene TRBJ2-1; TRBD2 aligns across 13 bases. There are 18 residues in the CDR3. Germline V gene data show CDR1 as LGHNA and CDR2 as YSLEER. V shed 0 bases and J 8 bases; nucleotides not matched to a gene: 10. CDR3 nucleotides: TGCGCCAGCAGCCAAGATGACGGGGGACTAGCGGGAAGCCATGAGCAGTTCTTC. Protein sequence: CASSQDDGGLAGSHEQFF.

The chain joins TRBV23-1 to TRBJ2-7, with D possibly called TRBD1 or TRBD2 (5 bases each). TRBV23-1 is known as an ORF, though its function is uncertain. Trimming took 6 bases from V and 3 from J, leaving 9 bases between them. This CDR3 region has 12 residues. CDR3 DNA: TGCGCCAGCAGCGTGGGGGACTACGAGCAGTACGTC. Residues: CASSVGDYEQYV.

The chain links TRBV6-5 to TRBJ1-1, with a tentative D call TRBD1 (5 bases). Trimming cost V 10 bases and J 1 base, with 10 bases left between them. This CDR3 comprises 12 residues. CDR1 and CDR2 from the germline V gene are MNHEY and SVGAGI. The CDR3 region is CATGDGNTEAFF. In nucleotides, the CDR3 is TGTGCCACCGGGGACGGGAACACTGAAGCTTTCTTT.

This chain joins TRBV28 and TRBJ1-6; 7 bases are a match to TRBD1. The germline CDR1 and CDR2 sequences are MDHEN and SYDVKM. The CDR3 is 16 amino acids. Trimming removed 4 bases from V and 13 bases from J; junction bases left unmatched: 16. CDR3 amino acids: CASSSNWRTGIVPLHF. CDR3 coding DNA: TGTGCCAGCAGTTCTAATTGGAGGACAGGCATTGTCCCCCTCCACTTT.

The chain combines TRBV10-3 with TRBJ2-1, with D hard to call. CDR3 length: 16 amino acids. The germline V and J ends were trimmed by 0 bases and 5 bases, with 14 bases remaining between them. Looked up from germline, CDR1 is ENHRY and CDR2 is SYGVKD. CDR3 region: CAISESILVSHNEQFF. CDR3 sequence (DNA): TGTGCCATCAGTGAGTCGATCCTAGTGTCCCACAATGAGCAGTTCTTC.

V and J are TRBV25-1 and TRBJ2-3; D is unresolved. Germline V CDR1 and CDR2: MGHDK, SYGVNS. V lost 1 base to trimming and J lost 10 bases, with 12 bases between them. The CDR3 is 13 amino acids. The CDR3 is CASSELAPEAQYF. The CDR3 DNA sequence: TGTGCCAGCAGTGAATTAGCTCCCGAAGCGCAGTATTTT.

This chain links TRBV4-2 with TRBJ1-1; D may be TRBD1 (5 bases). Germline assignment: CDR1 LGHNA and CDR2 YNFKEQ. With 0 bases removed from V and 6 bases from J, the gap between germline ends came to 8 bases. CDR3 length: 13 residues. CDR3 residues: CASSQDWGSEAFF. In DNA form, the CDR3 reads TGTGCCAGCAGCCAAGATTGGGGCTCTGAAGCTTTCTTT.

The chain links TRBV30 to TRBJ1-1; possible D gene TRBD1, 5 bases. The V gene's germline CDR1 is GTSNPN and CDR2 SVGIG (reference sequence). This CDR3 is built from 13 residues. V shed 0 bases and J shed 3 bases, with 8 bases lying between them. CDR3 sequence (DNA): TGTGCCTGGAGTGTAGGAGGGGACACTGAAGCTTTCTTT. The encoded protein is CAWSVGGDTEAFF. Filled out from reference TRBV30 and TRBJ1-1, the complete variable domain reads SQTIHQWPATLVQPVGSPLSLECTVEGTSNPNLYWYRQAAGRGLQLLFYSVGIGQISSEVPQNLSASRPQDRQFILSSKKLLLSDSGFYLCAWSVGGDTEAFFGQGTRLTVV.

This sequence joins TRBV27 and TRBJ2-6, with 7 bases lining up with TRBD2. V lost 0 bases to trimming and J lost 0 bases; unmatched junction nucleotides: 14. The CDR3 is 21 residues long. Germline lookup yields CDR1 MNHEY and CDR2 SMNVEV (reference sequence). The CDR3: CASSLSALGEGPTSGANVLTF. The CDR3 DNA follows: TGTGCCAGCAGTTTATCGGCTTTGGGGGAGGGCCCCACCTCTGGGGCCAACGTCCTGACTTTC.

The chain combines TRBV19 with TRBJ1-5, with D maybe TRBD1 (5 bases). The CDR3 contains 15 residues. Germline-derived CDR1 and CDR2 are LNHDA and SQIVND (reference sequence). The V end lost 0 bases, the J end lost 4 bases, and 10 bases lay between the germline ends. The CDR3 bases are TGTGCCAGTAGTATAGATCAGGAGGGGAATCAGCCCCAGCATTTT. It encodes CASSIDQEGNQPQHF.

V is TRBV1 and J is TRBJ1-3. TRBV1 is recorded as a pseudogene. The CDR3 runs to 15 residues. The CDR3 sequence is CTSSPTGGSGNTIYF. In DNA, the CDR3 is TGCACCAGCAGCCCTACAGGCGGGTCTGGAAACACCATATATTTT.

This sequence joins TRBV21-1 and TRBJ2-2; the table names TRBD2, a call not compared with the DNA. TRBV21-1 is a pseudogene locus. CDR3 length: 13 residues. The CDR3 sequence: CASSKGSTGELFF. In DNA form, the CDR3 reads TGTGCCAGCAGCAAAGGTAGTACCGGGGAGCTGTTTTTT.

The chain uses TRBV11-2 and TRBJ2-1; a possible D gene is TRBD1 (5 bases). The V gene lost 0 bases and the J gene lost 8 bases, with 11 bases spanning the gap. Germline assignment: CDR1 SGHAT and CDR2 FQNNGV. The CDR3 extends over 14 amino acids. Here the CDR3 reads CASSLDPGFHEQFF. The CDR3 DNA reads TGTGCCAGCAGCTTAGATCCAGGGTTCCATGAGCAGTTCTTC. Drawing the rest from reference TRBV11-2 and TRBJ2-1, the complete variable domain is EAGVAQSPRYKIIEKRQSVAFWCNPISGHATLYWYQQILGQGPKLLIQFQNNGVVDDSQLPKDRFSAERLKGVDSTLKIQPAKLEDSAVYLCASSLDPGFHEQFFGPGTRLTVL.